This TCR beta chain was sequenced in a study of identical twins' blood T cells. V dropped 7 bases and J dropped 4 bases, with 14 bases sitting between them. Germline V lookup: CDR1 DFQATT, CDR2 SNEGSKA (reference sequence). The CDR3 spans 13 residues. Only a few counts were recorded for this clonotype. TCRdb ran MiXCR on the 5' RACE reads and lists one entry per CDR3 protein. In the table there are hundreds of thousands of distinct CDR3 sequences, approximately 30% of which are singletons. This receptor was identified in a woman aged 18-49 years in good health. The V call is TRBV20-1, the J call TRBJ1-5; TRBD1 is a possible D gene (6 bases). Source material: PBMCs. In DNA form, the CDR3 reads TGCAGTGTAAGGGGGGCGGGGAATCAGCCCCAGCATTTT. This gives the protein CSVRGAGNQPQHF.